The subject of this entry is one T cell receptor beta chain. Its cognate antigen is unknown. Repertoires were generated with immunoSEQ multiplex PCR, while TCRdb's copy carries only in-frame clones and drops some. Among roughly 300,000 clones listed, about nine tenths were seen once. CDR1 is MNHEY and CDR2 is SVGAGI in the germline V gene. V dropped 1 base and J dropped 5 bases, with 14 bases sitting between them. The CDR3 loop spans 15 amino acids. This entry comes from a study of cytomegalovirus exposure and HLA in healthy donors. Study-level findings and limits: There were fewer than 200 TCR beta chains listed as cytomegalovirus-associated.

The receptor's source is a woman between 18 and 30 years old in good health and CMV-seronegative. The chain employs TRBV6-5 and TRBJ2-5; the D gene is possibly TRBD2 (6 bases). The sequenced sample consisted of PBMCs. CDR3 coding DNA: TGTGCCAGCAGTTACTGGGGGGAGGCCGCGGAGACCCAGTACTTC. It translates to CASSYWGEAAETQYF.